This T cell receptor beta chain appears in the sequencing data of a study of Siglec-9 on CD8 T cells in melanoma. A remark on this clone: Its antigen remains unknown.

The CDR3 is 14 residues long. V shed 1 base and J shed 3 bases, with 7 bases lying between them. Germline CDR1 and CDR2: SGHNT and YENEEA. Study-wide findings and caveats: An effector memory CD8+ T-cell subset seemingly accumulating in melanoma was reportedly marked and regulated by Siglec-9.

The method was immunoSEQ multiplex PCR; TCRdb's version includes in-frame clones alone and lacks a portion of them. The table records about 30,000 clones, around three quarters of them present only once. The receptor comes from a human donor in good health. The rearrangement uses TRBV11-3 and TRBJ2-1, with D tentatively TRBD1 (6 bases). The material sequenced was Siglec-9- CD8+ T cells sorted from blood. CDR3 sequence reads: CASSLGGRYNEQFF. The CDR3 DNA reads TGTGCCAGCAGCTTAGGGGGGCGCTACAATGAGCAGTTCTTC.